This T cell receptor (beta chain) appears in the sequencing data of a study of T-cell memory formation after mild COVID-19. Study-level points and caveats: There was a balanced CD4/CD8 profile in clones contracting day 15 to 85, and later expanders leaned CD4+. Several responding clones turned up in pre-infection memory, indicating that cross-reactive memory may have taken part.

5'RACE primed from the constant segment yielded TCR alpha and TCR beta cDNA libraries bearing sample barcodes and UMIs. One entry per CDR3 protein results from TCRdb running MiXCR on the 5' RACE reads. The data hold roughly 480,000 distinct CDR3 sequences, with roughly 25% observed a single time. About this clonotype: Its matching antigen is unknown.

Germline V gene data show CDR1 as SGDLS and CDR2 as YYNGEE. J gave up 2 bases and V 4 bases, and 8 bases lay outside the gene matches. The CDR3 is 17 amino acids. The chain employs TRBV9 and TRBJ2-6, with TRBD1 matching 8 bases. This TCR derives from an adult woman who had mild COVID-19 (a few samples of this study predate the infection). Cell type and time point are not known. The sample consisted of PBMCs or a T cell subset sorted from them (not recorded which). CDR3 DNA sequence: TGTGCCAGCAGCCCCCAGACAGGGGCAGCTGGGGCCAACGTCCTGACTTTC. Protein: CASSPQTGAAGANVLTF.